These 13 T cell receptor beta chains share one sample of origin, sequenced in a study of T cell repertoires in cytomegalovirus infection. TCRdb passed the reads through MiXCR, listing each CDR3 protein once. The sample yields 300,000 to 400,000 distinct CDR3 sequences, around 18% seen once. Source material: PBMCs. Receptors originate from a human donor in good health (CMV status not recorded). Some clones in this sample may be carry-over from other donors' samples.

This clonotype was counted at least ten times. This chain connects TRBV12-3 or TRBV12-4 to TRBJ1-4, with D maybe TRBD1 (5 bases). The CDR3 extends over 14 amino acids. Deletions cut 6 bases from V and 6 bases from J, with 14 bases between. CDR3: CASSWGLQHEKLFF. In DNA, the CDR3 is TGTGCCAGCAGCTGGGGACTACAACATGAAAAACTGTTTTTT.

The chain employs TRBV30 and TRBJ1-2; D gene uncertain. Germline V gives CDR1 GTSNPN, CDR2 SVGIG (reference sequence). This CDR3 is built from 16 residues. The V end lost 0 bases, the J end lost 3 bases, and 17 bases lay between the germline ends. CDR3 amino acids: CAWSVRWARSDYGYTF. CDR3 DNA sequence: TGTGCCTGGAGTGTACGGTGGGCTCGGAGCGACTATGGCTACACCTTC.

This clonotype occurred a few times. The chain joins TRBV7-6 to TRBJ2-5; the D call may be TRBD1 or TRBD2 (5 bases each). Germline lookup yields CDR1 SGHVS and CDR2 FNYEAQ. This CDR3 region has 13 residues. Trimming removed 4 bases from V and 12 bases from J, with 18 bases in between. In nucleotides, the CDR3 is TGTGCCAGCAGCTGGGTCAGGGAGAGGTCCGAGTACTTC. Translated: CASSWVRERSEYF.

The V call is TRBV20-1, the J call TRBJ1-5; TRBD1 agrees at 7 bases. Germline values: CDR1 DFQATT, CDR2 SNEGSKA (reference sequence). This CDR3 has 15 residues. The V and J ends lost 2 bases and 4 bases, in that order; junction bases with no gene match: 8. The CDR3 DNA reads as TGCAGTGCTAGAACTACAGGGGTACGGAATCAGCCCCAGCATTTT. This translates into CSARTTGVRNQPQHF.

The CDR3 here is CAISESGENTEAFF. The DNA of the CDR3 is TGTGCCATCAGTGAGTCCGGAGAGAACACTGAAGCTTTCTTT. The chain joins TRBV10-3 to TRBJ1-1; no clear D. Trimming stripped 0 bases from V and 1 base from J, with 6 bases between. The V gene's germline CDR1 is ENHRY and CDR2 SYGVKD. The length of the CDR3 is 14 residues.

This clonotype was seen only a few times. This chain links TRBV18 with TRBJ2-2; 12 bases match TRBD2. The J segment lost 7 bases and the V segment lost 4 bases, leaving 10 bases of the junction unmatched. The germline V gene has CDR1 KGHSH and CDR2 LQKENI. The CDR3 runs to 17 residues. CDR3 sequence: CASSQRLAGAPDGELFF. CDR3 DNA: TGTGCCAGCTCACAACGACTAGCGGGAGCCCCGGACGGGGAGCTGTTTTTT.

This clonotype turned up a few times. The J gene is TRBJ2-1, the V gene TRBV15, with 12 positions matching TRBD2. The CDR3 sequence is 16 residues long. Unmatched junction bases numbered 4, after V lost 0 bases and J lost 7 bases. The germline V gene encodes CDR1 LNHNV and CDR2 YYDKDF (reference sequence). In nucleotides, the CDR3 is TGTGCCACCAGCAGAGACCTAGCGGGAGGGCTAAATGAGCAGTTCTTC. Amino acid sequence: CATSRDLAGGLNEQFF.

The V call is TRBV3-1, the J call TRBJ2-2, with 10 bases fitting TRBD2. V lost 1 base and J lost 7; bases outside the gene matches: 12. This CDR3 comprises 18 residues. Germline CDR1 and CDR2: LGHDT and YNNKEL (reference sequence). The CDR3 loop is CASSQVPSGRPGGGELFF. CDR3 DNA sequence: TGTGCCAGCAGCCAAGTCCCTAGCGGGAGACCCGGTGGCGGGGAGCTGTTTTTT.

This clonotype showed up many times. The CDR3 loop reads CASSLGWVLAGGDEQYF. CDR3 sequence (DNA): TGTGCCAGCAGCCTGGGCTGGGTCCTAGCGGGAGGGGACGAGCAGTACTTC. V and J are TRBV7-2 and TRBJ2-7, with 12 bases aligning to TRBD2. The V segment lost 5 bases and the J segment 5 bases; nucleotides outside the gene matches: 13. Germline V gene sequence: CDR1 SGHTA, CDR2 FQGNSA. This CDR3 is 17 amino acids long.

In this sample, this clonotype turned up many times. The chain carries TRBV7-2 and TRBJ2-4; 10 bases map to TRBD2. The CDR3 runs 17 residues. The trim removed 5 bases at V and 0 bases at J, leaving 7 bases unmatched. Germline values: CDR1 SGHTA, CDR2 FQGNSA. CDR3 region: CASSPVAGGLAKNIQYF. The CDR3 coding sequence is TGTGCCAGCAGCCCCGTAGCGGGGGGTTTAGCCAAAAACATTCAGTACTTC. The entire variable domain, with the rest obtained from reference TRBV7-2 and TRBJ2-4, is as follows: GAGVSQSPSNKVTEKGKDVELRCDPISGHTALYWYRQSLGQGLEFLIYFQGNSAPDKSGLPSDRFSAERTGGSVSTLTIQRTQQEDSAVYLCASSPVAGGLAKNIQYFGAGTRLSVL.

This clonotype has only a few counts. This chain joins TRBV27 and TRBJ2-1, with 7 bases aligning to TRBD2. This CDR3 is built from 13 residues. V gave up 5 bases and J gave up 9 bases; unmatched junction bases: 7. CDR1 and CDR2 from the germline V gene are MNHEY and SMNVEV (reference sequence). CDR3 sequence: CASSANPSGEQFF. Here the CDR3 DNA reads TGTGCCAGCAGTGCTAACCCTAGCGGTGAGCAGTTCTTC.

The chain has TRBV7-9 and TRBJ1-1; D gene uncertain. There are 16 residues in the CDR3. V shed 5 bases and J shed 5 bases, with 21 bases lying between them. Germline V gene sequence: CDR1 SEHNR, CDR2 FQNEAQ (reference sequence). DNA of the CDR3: TGTGCCAGCAGCCCGCTAGTTAAGAGACGGGGAACTGAAGCTTTCTTT. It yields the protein CASSPLVKRRGTEAFF.

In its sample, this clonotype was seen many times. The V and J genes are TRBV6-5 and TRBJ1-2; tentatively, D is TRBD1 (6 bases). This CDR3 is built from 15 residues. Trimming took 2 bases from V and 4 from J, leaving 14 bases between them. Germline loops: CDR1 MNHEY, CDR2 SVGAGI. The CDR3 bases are TGTGCCAGCAGTTACCTGGGGGCGGACCTCTATGGCTACACCTTC. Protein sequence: CASSYLGADLYGYTF.